The present T cell receptor (beta chain) was sequenced within a study of T cell repertoires in cytomegalovirus infection. Study context: Recently described HLA-C-restricted plus well-studied HLA-B-restricted CMV epitopes were used. From public TCR beta signatures came an indication of both CMV infection and matching HLA type. The study's findings and limits: Cumulated frequencies of public TCR beta families served to identify carriers of CMV plus the relevant HLA. The response measured ex vivo was dominated by TCR beta clonotypes (HLA-C-restricted and CMV-specific).

Concerning this clonotype: Its specificity is unknown.

Trimming shortened V by 5 bases and J by 4 bases, and 18 bases separated the two germline ends. CDR1 is SGHTA, CDR2 FQGNSA, per germline. There are 15 residues in the CDR3. TCRdb re-called the reads with MiXCR, one entry per CDR3 protein. The sample consists of tens of thousands of distinct CDR3 sequences, 20% to 25% of them appearing once. The receptor comes from a human donor in good health (CMV status not recorded). Some clones in this sample may be carry-over from other donors' samples. Here the sequenced sample was CD8+ T cells from cultured PBMCs, taken from culture after CMV antigen stimulation. This sequence joins TRBV7-2 and TRBJ2-7, with D possibly called TRBD1 or TRBD2 (5 bases each). CDR3 sequence: CASSHVEGWRYEQYF. The CDR3 coding sequence is TGTGCCAGCAGCCACGTCGAGGGGTGGAGGTACGAGCAGTACTTC. Looking up the rest from reference TRBV7-2 and TRBJ2-7 gives the full variable domain: GAGVSQSPSNKVTEKGKDVELRCDPISGHTALYWYRQSLGQGLEFLIYFQGNSAPDKSGLPSDRFSAERTGGSVSTLTIQRTQQEDSAVYLCASSHVEGWRYEQYFGPGTRLTVT.